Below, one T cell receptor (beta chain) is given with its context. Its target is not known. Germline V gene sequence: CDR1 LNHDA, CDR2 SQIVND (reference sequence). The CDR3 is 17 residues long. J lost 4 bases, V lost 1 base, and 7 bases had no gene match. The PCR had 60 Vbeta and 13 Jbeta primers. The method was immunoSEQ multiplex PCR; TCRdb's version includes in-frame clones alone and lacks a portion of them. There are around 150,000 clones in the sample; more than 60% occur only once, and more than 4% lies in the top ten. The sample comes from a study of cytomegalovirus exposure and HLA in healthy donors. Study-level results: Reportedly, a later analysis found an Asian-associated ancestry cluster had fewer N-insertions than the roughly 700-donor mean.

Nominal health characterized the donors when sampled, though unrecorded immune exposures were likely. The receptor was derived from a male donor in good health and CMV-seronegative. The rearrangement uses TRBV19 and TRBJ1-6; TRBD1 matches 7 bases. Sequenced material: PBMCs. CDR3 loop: CASSIGSGTAYNSPLHF. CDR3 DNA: TGTGCCAGTAGTATAGGCTCCGGGACAGCTTATAATTCACCCCTCCACTTT.